A single sample gave rise to the 22 T cell receptor beta chains below, sequenced in a study of blood T cell repertoires in COVID-19. TCRdb's copy holds only in-frame clones and misses some; the assay was immunoSEQ multiplex PCR. The sample has some 25,000 clones, 70% to 90% seen once. What was sequenced was peripheral blood. The receptors were sampled from an older man with COVID-19, enrolled during active disease.

This chain connects TRBV19 to TRBJ2-3, with a tentative D call TRBD2 (6 bases). From germline, CDR1 is LNHDA and CDR2 SQIVND (reference sequence). CDR3 length equals 15 residues. V was trimmed by 3 bases and J by 2 bases, leaving 12 bases between them. The CDR3 loop is CASSMLRRDTDTQYF. CDR3 coding DNA: TGTGCCAGTAGTATGTTGCGGAGGGACACAGATACGCAGTATTTT. The full variable domain, in which reference TRBV19 and TRBJ2-3 provide the parts outside the CDR3, is DGGITQSPKYLFRKEGQNVTLSCEQNLNHDAMYWYRQDPGQGLRLIYYSQIVNDFQKGDIAEGYSVSREKKESFPLTVTSAQKNPTAFYLCASSMLRRDTDTQYFGPGTRLTVL.

This chain links TRBV6-5 with TRBJ1-1, with TRBD1 identical over 7 bases. Looked up from germline, CDR1 is MNHEY and CDR2 is SVGAGI. The length of the CDR3 is 15 residues. J lost 1 base, V lost 5 bases, and 7 bases had no gene match. In nucleotides, the CDR3 is TGTGCCAGCAGTCCATACCGGACAGGGAACACTGAAGCTTTCTTT. Protein product: CASSPYRTGNTEAFF.

This rearrangement joins TRBV12-5 to TRBJ1-1, with 8 bases identical to TRBD1. The CDR3 length is 16 residues. The V gene end was trimmed by 6 bases and the J gene end by 0 bases; junction bases not matched to a gene: 9. CDR1 LGHNT and CDR2 FRNRAP come from the germline V gene. CDR3 amino acids: CASGSGGRYMNTEAFF. The DNA of the CDR3 is TGTGCTAGTGGGTCAGGGGGCAGGTATATGAACACTGAAGCTTTCTTT.

The rearrangement uses TRBV5-1 and TRBJ2-3; 10 positions match TRBD2. CDR1 SGHRS and CDR2 YFSETQ come from the germline V gene. CDR3 length: 16 amino acids. The junction had 9 bases not matched to a gene; V was cut back by 2 bases and J by 6 bases. CDR3 bases: TGCGCCAGCAGCTTACCGGGACTAGCGCGGGCCGATACGCAGTATTTT. Encoded protein: CASSLPGLARADTQYF.

V usage is TRBV5-1 and J usage is TRBJ2-2; maybe TRBD1 (6 bases). Germline V CDR1 and CDR2: SGHRS, YFSETQ. This CDR3 is 14 amino acids long. The V end lost 3 bases, the J end lost 2 bases, and 8 bases lay between the germline ends. CDR3 nucleotides: TGCGCCAGCAGCTCGGGACATAACACCGGGGAGCTGTTTTTT. This encodes CASSSGHNTGELFF.

The chain uses TRBV10-3 and TRBJ2-7; 7 nucleotides align to TRBD2. The CDR3 is 13 residues long. Germline V gene data show CDR1 as ENHRY and CDR2 as SYGVKD. Trimming cost V 6 bases and J 2 bases; bases outside gene matches: 4. The CDR3, as DNA: TGTGCCATCAGATTAGCGGGCACCTACGAGCAGTACTTC. Translated: CAIRLAGTYEQYF.

The CDR3 loop is CASSGRGSGGSYEQYF. DNA for the CDR3: TGTGCCAGCAGCGGACGTGGTAGCGGGGGTTCCTACGAGCAGTACTTC. V and J are TRBV7-2 and TRBJ2-7; TRBD2 matches 9 bases. The length of the CDR3 is 16 residues. The V segment lost 5 bases and the J segment 1 base; nucleotides outside the gene matches: 9. The germline V gene encodes CDR1 SGHTA and CDR2 FQGNSA.

This clone was seen a handful of times. The CDR3: CASSSGLAGGPTGELFF. As DNA, the CDR3 is TGTGCCAGCAGCTCGGGACTAGCGGGAGGGCCGACCGGGGAGCTGTTTTTT. J is TRBJ2-2 and V is TRBV7-9; TRBD2 matches 16 bases. This CDR3 has 17 amino acids. The germline V gene encodes CDR1 SEHNR and CDR2 FQNEAQ (reference sequence). J lost 5 bases, V lost 4 bases, and 4 bases had no gene match.

Only one count was recorded for this clone. The rearrangement links TRBV18 to TRBJ2-1; 9 bases map to TRBD1. In germline, CDR1 is KGHSH, CDR2 LQKENI. Trimming removed 4 bases from V and 7 bases from J; junction bases left unmatched: 5. This CDR3 region has 14 residues. The DNA for the CDR3 is TGTGCCAGCTCACTTGACAGGGGGGGAAATGAGCAGTTCTTC. Protein: CASSLDRGGNEQFF.

The chain carries TRBV10-3 and TRBJ1-1, with a possible D match to TRBD1 (5 bases). V lost 10 bases to trimming and J lost 0 bases, with 12 bases between them. The CDR3 is made up of 13 amino acids. Germline V gene sequence: CDR1 ENHRY, CDR2 SYGVKD. CDR3 coding DNA: TGTGCCACTAACGGGGGTTTGAACACTGAAGCTTTCTTT. Its translation is CATNGGLNTEAFF.

The chain employs TRBV19 and TRBJ1-2, with a weak D call TRBD1 (6 bases). Trimming shortened V by 2 bases and J by 5 bases, and 15 bases separated the two germline ends. Germline CDR1 and CDR2: LNHDA and SQIVND (reference sequence). This CDR3 contains 15 residues. CDR3 sequence reads: CASSISRDIGYGYTF. Written as DNA, the CDR3 is TGTGCCAGTAGTATATCCCGGGACATTGGATATGGCTACACCTTC.

This chain links TRBV30 with TRBJ1-1; D is unresolved. The V gene's germline CDR1 is GTSNPN and CDR2 SVGIG (reference sequence). Trimming stripped 2 bases from V and 1 base from J, with 11 bases between. This CDR3 contains 14 residues. For the CDR3, the DNA is TGTGCCTGGAGTTTCTTCAGTGGGAACACTGAAGCTTTCTTT. Protein: CAWSFFSGNTEAFF.

The chain is built from TRBV30 and TRBJ2-1; a possible D gene is TRBD2 (5 bases). This CDR3 is built from 12 residues. Germline V gene data show CDR1 as GTSNPN and CDR2 as SVGIG (reference sequence). V lost 0 bases, J lost 12 bases, and 12 bases lay in between. This CDR3 is CAWSVTLGRQFF. For the CDR3, the DNA is TGTGCCTGGAGTGTGACCCTAGGGAGGCAGTTCTTC.

The rearrangement uses TRBV30 and TRBJ2-1, with TRBD2 as a possible D gene (6 bases). The CDR3 length is 14 residues. V lost 3 bases and J lost 4, with 13 bases in between. Germline-derived CDR1 and CDR2 are GTSNPN and SVGIG (reference sequence). This CDR3 reads CAWRAGSAYNEQFF. DNA of the CDR3: TGTGCCTGGAGAGCCGGGAGCGCTTACAATGAGCAGTTCTTC.

The V gene is TRBV7-9, the J gene TRBJ1-4; perhaps TRBD1 as D (5 bases). This CDR3 has 14 residues. Trimming removed 3 bases at V and 11 bases at J, with 16 bases between. Germline CDR1 and CDR2: SEHNR and FQNEAQ (reference sequence). CDR3 loop: CASSLDSAPGKLFF. The CDR3 region has the DNA TGTGCCAGCAGCTTGGATTCTGCCCCAGGGAAACTGTTTTTT.

The rearrangement links TRBV19 to TRBJ1-1; a possible D gene is TRBD1 (5 bases). Germline V CDR1 and CDR2: LNHDA, SQIVND (reference sequence). The CDR3 totals 13 residues. V was cut by 7 bases and J by 5 bases, with 14 bases left in between. The CDR3 coding sequence is TGTGCCAGTACCCCGGAGCGGGGGACTGAAGCTTTCTTT. Translation: CASTPERGTEAFF.

The V call is TRBV12-3 or TRBV12-4, the J call TRBJ1-1, with 7 bases matching TRBD1. The CDR3 spans 11 residues. The junction had 7 bases not matched to a gene; V was cut back by 7 bases and J by 11 bases. CDR3 protein: CASNRQGMAFF. In DNA form, the CDR3 reads TGTGCCAGCAACCGACAGGGAATGGCTTTCTTT.

The chain has TRBV2 and TRBJ1-2, with no clear D. The CDR3 extends over 13 amino acids. CDR1 and CDR2 from the germline V gene are SNHLY and FYNNEI. Trimming shortened V by 7 bases and J by 5 bases, and 14 bases separated the two germline ends. The CDR3 sequence is CASTGEGKYGYTF. The CDR3 coding sequence is TGTGCCAGCACCGGGGAGGGAAAGTATGGCTACACCTTC.

The chain carries TRBV6-1 and TRBJ1-4; D gene uncertain. The V gene's germline CDR1 is MNHNS and CDR2 SASEGT. The CDR3 has 14 amino acids. Trimming stripped 3 bases from V and 7 bases from J, with 12 bases between. DNA for the CDR3: TGTGCCAGCAGTGATAGTCGCGCGGGTGAAAAACTGTTTTTT. Translated, it gives CASSDSRAGEKLFF.

A single count supports this clone. This chain joins TRBV15 and TRBJ2-6; D unclear. The CDR3 has 15 residues. Trimming left V 0 bases short and J 1 base short, with 4 bases between. Germline CDR1 and CDR2: LNHNV and YYDKDF (reference sequence). CDR3 residues: CATSRDLSGANVLTF. In DNA form, the CDR3 reads TGTGCCACCAGCAGAGATCTGTCTGGGGCCAACGTCCTGACTTTC.

This clone came up once. This sequence joins TRBV6-5 and TRBJ2-1; D is possibly TRBD2 (7 bases). Germline lookup yields CDR1 MNHEY and CDR2 SVGAGI. This CDR3 contains 16 residues. V was shortened by 3 bases and J by 7 bases, with 19 bases between the two germline ends. The CDR3 bases are TGTGCCAGCAGTTATGGGGGGGCCCGACTTAGGAATGAGCAGTTCTTC. Translating gives CASSYGGARLRNEQFF.

This sequence joins TRBV5-1 and TRBJ2-6, with D unclear. The CDR3 runs 15 residues. Per germline, CDR1 SGHRS and CDR2 YFSETQ. V lost 3 bases to trimming and J lost 4 bases, with 11 bases between them. DNA for the CDR3: TGCGCCAGCAGCTCCACAGTCTCCGGGGCCAACGTCCTGACTTTC. Its translation: CASSSTVSGANVLTF.